This entry lists 16 T cell receptor beta chains sequenced from one sample in a study of CD8 T cells in Susac syndrome. RNA in amounts of about 0.45 to 1 ug was reverse transcribed with random hexamers. TCRdb re-called the immunoSEQ multiplex PCR reads through MiXCR, storing one row per CDR3 protein. The data show about 210,000 distinct CDR3 sequences, nearly 97% seen once. Source material: CD4+ T cells from PBMCs. These receptors were taken from a human donor with multiple sclerosis.

This sequence joins TRBV5-6 and TRBJ2-7, with unresolved D. Trimming took 2 bases from V and 4 from J, leaving 13 bases between them. The CDR3 loop spans 14 amino acids. The germline V gene encodes CDR1 SGHDT and CDR2 YYEEEE. This CDR3 is CASSFSLGFYEQYF. As DNA, the CDR3 is TGTGCCAGCAGCTTCTCGTTGGGGTTTTACGAGCAGTACTTC.

V gene TRBV28 combines with J gene TRBJ2-7; the D gene is possibly TRBD1 (5 bases). CDR3 size: 12 residues. CDR1 is MDHEN, CDR2 SYDVKM, per germline. Trimming cost V 7 bases and J 5 bases, with 12 bases left between them. The CDR3 spells CASNRNRDEQYF. The CDR3 DNA follows: TGTGCCAGCAACAGGAACCGGGACGAGCAGTACTTC.

The chain joins TRBV2 to TRBJ2-2, with D perhaps TRBD2 (5 bases). Germline V gene sequence: CDR1 SNHLY, CDR2 FYNNEI. V was trimmed by 4 bases and J by 1 base, leaving 10 bases between them. This CDR3 region has 15 residues. This CDR3 is CASSVQAGNTGELFF. The CDR3 DNA follows: TGTGCCAGCAGTGTCCAGGCGGGGAACACCGGGGAGCTGTTTTTT. Variable domain in full (rest from reference TRBV2 and TRBJ2-2): EPEVTQTPSHQVTQMGQEVILRCVPISNHLYFYWYRQILGQKVEFLVSFYNNEISEKSEIFDDQFSVERPDGSNFTLKIRSTKLEDSAMYFCASSVQAGNTGELFFGEGSRLTVL.

This clonotype was found once. This chain uses TRBV20-1 with TRBJ2-7; 7 bases agree with TRBD1. This CDR3 contains 11 residues. Germline V gene sequence: CDR1 DFQATT, CDR2 SNEGSKA (reference sequence). V gave up 5 bases and J gave up 6 bases; unmatched junction bases: 4. CDR3 nucleotide sequence: TGCAGTGCTTTCAGGGGGTCCGAGCAGTACTTC. As protein: CSAFRGSEQYF.

The chain is built from TRBV30 and TRBJ2-5, with 8 bases fitting TRBD2. CDR3 length equals 16 residues. The V segment lost 2 bases and the J segment 5 bases; nucleotides outside the gene matches: 13. The germline V gene has CDR1 GTSNPN and CDR2 SVGIG (reference sequence). CDR3: CAWSPARTSRVETQYF. The CDR3, as DNA: TGTGCCTGGAGTCCCGCCCGGACTAGCCGGGTGGAGACCCAGTACTTC.

The genes are TRBV3-1 and TRBJ2-1; D perhaps matches TRBD2 (5 bases). The CDR3 has 14 residues. Germline V lookup: CDR1 LGHDT, CDR2 YNNKEL (reference sequence). V was trimmed by 0 bases and J by 5 bases, leaving 8 bases between them. DNA for the CDR3: TGTGCCAGCAGCCAAGATTCGGGGAACAATGAGCAGTTCTTC. Its protein product is CASSQDSGNNEQFF.

The V call is TRBV15, the J call TRBJ1-5; D perhaps matches TRBD1 (6 bases). Deletions cut 6 bases from V and 2 bases from J, with 14 bases between. Germline loops: CDR1 LNHNV, CDR2 YYDKDF (reference sequence). The CDR3 covers 15 residues. The CDR3, as DNA: TGTGCCACCAGTCCCGAGGGGGATCGCAATCAGCCCCAGCATTTT. It is translated as CATSPEGDRNQPQHF.

The chain carries TRBV19 and TRBJ2-7; a possible D gene is TRBD2 (6 bases). The CDR3 is made up of 13 amino acids. The germline V gene has CDR1 LNHDA and CDR2 SQIVND (reference sequence). V dropped 6 bases and J dropped 5 bases, with 14 bases sitting between them. CDR3 sequence: CASRPTRGNEQYF. The CDR3 bases are TGTGCCAGTAGACCAACCCGGGGGAACGAGCAGTACTTC.

In DNA form, the CDR3 reads TGCAGTGCTAGAGGACTAGCGGGAATTTACGAGCAGTACTTC. Translation: CSARGLAGIYEQYF. The chain uses TRBV20-1 and TRBJ2-7, with 11 bases that match TRBD2. CDR1 is DFQATT and CDR2 is SNEGSKA in the germline V gene (reference sequence). This CDR3 has 14 amino acids. Trimming took 1 base from V and 4 from J; bases not matched to a gene: 3.

The rearrangement uses TRBV5-1 and TRBJ1-5; D not resolved. CDR1 is SGHRS and CDR2 is YFSETQ in the germline V gene. Trimming removed 0 bases from V and 7 bases from J, with 14 bases in between. There are 15 residues in the CDR3. The chain's CDR3 is CASSLEGRSFQPQHF. CDR3 bases: TGCGCCAGCAGCTTGGAGGGCAGGTCTTTCCAGCCCCAGCATTTT.

The chain uses TRBV7-9 and TRBJ1-2, with 7 bases that match TRBD1. J was trimmed by 8 bases and V by 4 bases; bases with no gene match: 7. The CDR3 spans 13 residues. The V gene's germline CDR1 is SEHNR and CDR2 FQNEAQ (reference sequence). For the CDR3, the DNA is TGTGCCAGCAGCTCAACAGGGGTTGGAGGCTACACCTTC. This encodes CASSSTGVGGYTF.

The rearrangement joins TRBV3-1 to TRBJ2-1, with D perhaps matching TRBD2 (5 bases). The CDR3 has 15 residues. Trimming cost V 0 bases and J 6 bases, with 12 bases left between them. Germline CDR1 reads LGHDT; CDR2 reads YNNKEL (reference sequence). The DNA of the CDR3 is TGTGCCAGCAGCCAAGAGGCCCCGGGGAGCAATGAGCAGTTCTTC. This codes for CASSQEAPGSNEQFF.

This clonotype was counted once. The V and J genes are TRBV20-1 and TRBJ1-1, with TRBD1 matching over 7 bases. The germline CDR1 and CDR2 sequences are DFQATT and SNEGSKA (reference sequence). The CDR3 is 15 residues long. The V segment lost 6 bases and the J segment 0 bases; nucleotides outside the gene matches: 10. The CDR3 loop is CSARTGSFMNTEAFF. CDR3 in DNA: TGCAGTGCCCGGACAGGCAGTTTCATGAACACTGAAGCTTTCTTT.

The chain employs TRBV29-1 and TRBJ2-7; D is perhaps TRBD2 (6 bases). CDR1 is SQVTM, CDR2 ANQGSEA, per germline. The CDR3 totals 13 residues. V was pared by 6 bases and J by 7 bases, with 19 bases between. The DNA of the CDR3 is TGCAGCGTCGCCGGGACTCCCTCGGAGGAGCAGTACTTC. Amino acids: CSVAGTPSEEQYF.

The chain carries TRBV20-1 and TRBJ2-1, with D possibly matching TRBD2 (6 bases). CDR1 and CDR2 from the germline V gene are DFQATT and SNEGSKA (reference sequence). V was clipped by 6 bases and J by 2 bases, with 14 bases between them. This CDR3 region has 14 residues. The CDR3 loop reads CSAPGDGAYNEQFF. Here the CDR3 DNA reads TGCAGTGCACCGGGAGATGGAGCCTACAATGAGCAGTTCTTC.

The gene calls are TRBV9 and TRBJ2-1; maybe TRBD2 (6 bases). The germline gives CDR1 SGDLS, CDR2 YYNGEE. Trimming took off 4 bases at V and 5 bases at J, with 16 bases between the two ends. The CDR3 extends over 15 amino acids. CDR3 protein: CASSPRDSLNNEQFF. The CDR3 coding sequence is TGTGCCAGCAGCCCCCGGGACTCCTTAAACAATGAGCAGTTCTTC.